This T cell receptor beta chain was documented in a study of cytomegalovirus exposure and HLA in healthy donors (dated by TCRdb to 2016 to 2017). Background for the entire study: In an earlier analysis of roughly 590 of the donors, 276 Gb of sequence data and 90 million to 120 million unique TCR beta sequences from about 179 million T cells were reported. Class I and class II HLA loci were covered by the typing at four-digit resolution. Donor age, sex, ethnicity and CMV serostatus were compiled together with the repertoire data. The later analysis used no new phenotypic data to find candidate immune exposures, relying instead on TCR beta sequences and their occurrence across donors. Among a few hundred genotyped donors of the cohort, an average of approximately 240,000 unique TCR beta nucleotide sequences were sequenced per donor, approximately 20% of them non-productive. A later analysis re-analyzed previously published TCR beta repertoires from approximately 670 donors and added high-resolution HLA genotyping to study TCR occurrence patterns. The study profiled the T cell repertoires of around 700 subjects by immunosequencing and related them to cytomegalovirus serostatus. Genome-wide SNP genotypes for about 55% of the roughly 670 donors were used in a later genetic analysis, which treated that subset as a discovery cohort. Among the roughly 390 genotyped donors, around 81% belonged to the genetic ancestry cluster associated with self-reported Caucasian donors. All discovery cohort repertoires had been generated on a single sequencing platform. High-throughput TCR immunosequencing, statistical association of individual TCRs with disease status, and machine learning were combined to predict cytomegalovirus infection status. An earlier analysis of 500 to 750 of the donors applied high-throughput TCR beta sequencing to assess whether each TCR beta V gene segment acted as functional or pseudogenic. A separate validation cohort of over a hundred different subjects was used in addition to the roughly 640-subject first cohort. About 280 gigabases of sequencing data and 70 million to 100 million unique TCR sequences were included in an early release covering about 700 HLA-typed donors. Because of strong linkage in the cohort, five DR-DQ haplotypes were treated as single units for association and clustering. The number of donors typed differed by locus, with 629-630 for A, B, C, DRB1 and DQB1, 522 for DQA1, over 600 for DPA1, and about 450 for DPB1. The study aimed to test whether signatures of past pathogen exposure could be identified by cataloging public T cell receptors. Summary of the overall study and its limitations: Because the 87-base-pair reads could not distinguish some IMGT-functional V segments, including TRBV6-2 and TRBV6-3, those segments were excluded. A group of highly shared sequence variants was considered likely to be a technical artifact of the sequencing pipeline. A further reported finding was that TCR beta sequences accurately predicted the HLA-A and HLA-B alleles for most subjects in the first cohort. The earlier analysis of approximately 560 of the donors excluded seventeen rarely observed V segments, including chromosome 9 orphons, because counts were too low. While some public TCRs were present in many individuals, most TCR sequences turned up only very rarely across donors. An earlier analysis of 450 to 750 of the donors showed that most TCR beta V segments appeared in productive rearrangements either about 87% or about 30% of the time, which broadly matched IMGT annotations. In vitro tests confirmed that a few of the cytomegalovirus-associated TCR beta chains recognize cytomegalovirus antigens. When HLA alleles, especially DR and DQ, strongly co-occurred, attributing TCR associations to individual alleles was difficult. In a later analysis, HLA-associated TCR beta chains showed more clonal expansion and lower generation probabilities than non-associated chains that were equally common. V-gene and J-gene trimming of TCR beta chains was associated with a missense DCLRE1C variant in a later genetic analysis, and the association was replicated in an independent cohort. Correlated functional status among segregating V segments might be attributable to linkage disequilibrium, but an unknown experimental factor could not be ruled out. Most CMV-associated TCR beta chains appeared to be HLA-restricted in a later analysis, and the HLA associations seemed to be driven largely by CMV exposure. According to a later analysis, TCR association rates differed among HLA loci, with DRB1 alleles showing the most associated TCRs and HLA-C alleles showing the fewest. Because HLA typing was unavailable for some donors at each locus, only the typed subset was used in association tests. The study listed 164 TCR beta chains as associated with cytomegalovirus. According to a later analysis, parvovirus B19, influenza, CMV and Epstein-Barr virus appeared linked to several top co-occurrence clusters. In a later analysis, 15,000 to 20,000 TCR beta sequences were associated with specific HLA alleles at a false discovery rate of 0.05. A later genetic analysis reported fewer N-insertions in productive TCRs among donors in an Asian-associated ancestry cluster than the roughly 700-donor mean. The only immune exposure information available for the cohort was CMV serostatus. According to the authors, the approach could potentially be generalized to other disease states and immunological phenotypes. Cytomegalovirus status was reported to be diagnosed by the classifier with high specificity and sensitivity in both the original and validation cohorts. In this cohort, only TCR beta chains were sequenced, and detectable features were limited by the absence of alpha or paired-chain data. Roughly uniform sequencing depth across donors was assumed in presence/absence analyses, although this assumption may not hold.

With respect to this clone: Its antigen specificity is not known. The input lacks base qualities; no much larger clone sits a single base away.

The cohort consisted of some 670 healthy bone marrow donors. All cohort members were sampled while nominally healthy, although unrecorded immune exposures were likely present. The donor tested CMV seronegative, placing the donor among the roughly 340 seronegative members of the cohort. Each donor provided a peripheral blood sample, and peripheral blood mononuclear cells were used for TCR beta sequencing. Genomic DNA extraction from the blood cell samples was performed with the Qiagen DNeasy Blood Extraction Kit. The CDR3 contains 16 residues, cysteine and phenylalanine counted. The only DNA kept is the CDR3, 48 bases in frame from the first base. From the germline V gene (reference sequence), CDR1 is SGHNT and CDR2 is YYREEE. The germline V and J ends show losses of 7 bases and 6 bases respectively, and no gene match explains 10 bases of the junction. The library was built by means of the immunoSEQ multiplex PCR assay. For the multiplex PCR, a mixture combining 60 forward primers for TCR Vbeta segments and 13 reverse primers for TCR Jbeta segments was used. Amplification of the CDR3 region of rearranged TCR beta genes was performed with a multiplex PCR assay on genomic DNA. Amplified TCR beta libraries were sequenced as 87-base-pair reads on the Illumina HiSeq System. Per the authors' processing: Across the 640 or so repertoires, a later analysis counted tens of millions of unique TCR beta chains, around 11 million of which were shared by at least two donors. A nearest-neighbor algorithm error-corrected the raw reads and collapsed the reads into unique sequences, merging closely related sequences to remove PCR and sequencing errors. V, D and J gene segments were assigned by aligning CDR3 sequences to IMGT reference sequences. For a sequence to be retained, a match of at least six nucleotides to both a V gene segment and a J gene segment was required. Rearrangements were called productive when the CDR3 lacked stop codons and stayed in frame with V and J; all others were non-productive. Following IMGT convention, CDR3 was defined as the stretch from the second conserved V-encoded cysteine up to the conserved J-encoded phenylalanine. The earlier analysis of 587 of the donors excluded sequences that lacked an unambiguous match to a single V gene segment. In an earlier analysis of roughly 600 of the donors, a V segment was called functional when productive rearrangements were above 56.7%, and segregating when the standard deviation between donors exceeded 5%. A statistical classification framework was built for diagnosing cytomegalovirus status from the catalog of TCR beta chain sequences. In a later analysis, V and J genes were assigned by comparing TCR nucleotide sequences against IMGT/GENE-DB human TR gene sequences. Using the TCRdist pipeline, a later analysis assigned CDR3 sequences along with most-parsimonious VDJ recombination scenarios. In a later analysis, each TCR beta chain was defined by its CDR3 amino acid sequence together with its V-gene family, and reads lacking a unique V-gene family were excluded. A later analysis removed roughly 590 highly shared, low-generation-probability nucleotide sequences to deal with suspected cross-contamination and a sequencing artifact. For each public chain, a later analysis derived a clonal expansion index from normalized ranks of inferred template counts within each repertoire. Generation probabilities in a later analysis came from a VDJ recombination model fitted to out-of-frame rearrangements, and those results were checked against IGoR. In a later analysis, hypergeometric tests were used to score TCR-TCR, TCR-HLA and TCR-CMV co-occurrence, with a repertoire-size bias correction applied to TCR pairs. False discovery rates were estimated in a later analysis by permuting HLA or CMV assignments 20 times. In a later analysis, co-occurring TCRs were grouped using DBSCAN, and TCRdist sequence similarity was added for clustering within HLA-allele-positive subsets. Repertoires with fewer than 30,000 or more than 120,000 public chains, plus five repertoires with anomalous nucleotide sharing, were excluded from co-occurrence clustering. TCRdb holds this immuneACCESS table with in-frame rearrangements only. Some clones are missing; in checked studies, unresolved V genes explain under half, and the rest has no known cause. D and trimming come from the DNA, and the V and J calls and clone size come from that table. The sample table lists roughly 90,000 clones, 70% to 85% of them with a count of one. About 2% of the sample is held by the ten biggest clonotypes.

Here the chain combines TRBV5-4 and TRBJ2-2, with 12 bases aligning to TRBD2. This receptor was taken from a young man in good health and CMV-seronegative. Sequencing was done on a sample of PBMCs. The CDR3 has the sequence CASGSITSGRSGELFF. The base sequence is TGTGCCAGCGGGTCGATAACTAGCGGGAGGTCCGGGGAGCTGTTTTTT.